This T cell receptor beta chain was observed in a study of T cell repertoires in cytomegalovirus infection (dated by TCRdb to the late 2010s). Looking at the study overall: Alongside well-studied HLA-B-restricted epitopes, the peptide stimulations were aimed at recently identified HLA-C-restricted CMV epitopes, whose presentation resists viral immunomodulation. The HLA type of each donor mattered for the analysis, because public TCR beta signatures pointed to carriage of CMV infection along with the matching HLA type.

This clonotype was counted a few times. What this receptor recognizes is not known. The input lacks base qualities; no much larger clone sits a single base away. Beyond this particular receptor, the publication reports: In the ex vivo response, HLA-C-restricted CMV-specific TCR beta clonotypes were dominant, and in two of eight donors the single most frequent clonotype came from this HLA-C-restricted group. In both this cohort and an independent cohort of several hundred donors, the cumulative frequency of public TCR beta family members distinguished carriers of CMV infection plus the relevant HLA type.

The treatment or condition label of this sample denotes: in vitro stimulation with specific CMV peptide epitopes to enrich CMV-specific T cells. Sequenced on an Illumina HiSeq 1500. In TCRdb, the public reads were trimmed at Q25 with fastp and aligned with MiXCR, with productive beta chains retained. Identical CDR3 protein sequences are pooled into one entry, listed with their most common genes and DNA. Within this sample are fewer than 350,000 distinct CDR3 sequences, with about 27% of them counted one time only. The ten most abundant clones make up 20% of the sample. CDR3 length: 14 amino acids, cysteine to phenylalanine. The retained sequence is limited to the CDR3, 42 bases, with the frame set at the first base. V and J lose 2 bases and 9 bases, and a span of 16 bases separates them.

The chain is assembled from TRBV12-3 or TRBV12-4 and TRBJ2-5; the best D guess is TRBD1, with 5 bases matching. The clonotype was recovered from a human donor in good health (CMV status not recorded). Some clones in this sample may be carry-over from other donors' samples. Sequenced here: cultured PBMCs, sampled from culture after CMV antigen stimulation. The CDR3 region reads CASSLLGPGLAQYF. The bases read TGTGCCAGCAGTTTACTCGGGCCAGGGTTGGCCCAGTACTTC.